This T cell receptor (beta chain) appears in the sequencing data of a study of molecular identifiers for immune sequencing clone quantification. Study-wide results and caveats: For effector cells, clones above 20 RNA copies held over 97% of molecules; for naive cells, under 1%.

This clonotype was counted ten times or more. The antigen is undetermined. Preparation of the bulk TCR libraries relied on previously described methods and listed TCR primers. MiXCR, applied by TCRdb to the PCR reads, yields one record per CDR3 protein. The top ten clones hold 0.78% of a sample with under 800,000 distinct CDR3 sequences, about 25% of them seen once. V was shortened by 5 bases and J by 5 bases, with 12 bases between the two germline ends. The CDR3 has 13 amino acids. CDR1 and CDR2 (germline): SQVTM, ANQGSEA. The chain joins TRBV29-1 to TRBJ1-4; no clear D gene. The sample was naive CD8+ T cells from blood, with Jurkat cell RNA spiked in. Subset here: FACS-sorted CD8+CD4-CCR7+CD45RA+ naive T cells. The TCR was taken from a human donor in good health. Some libraries in this study had Jurkat cell RNA spiked in. Here the CDR3 reads CSVQWGINEKLFF. For the CDR3, the DNA is TGCAGCGTTCAGTGGGGAATAAATGAAAAACTGTTTTTT.